One and the same sample provided the 15 T cell receptor beta chains below, sequenced in a study of regulatory T cells in long-lasting Graves disease. Arm-PCR of CDR3 regions with iRepertoire HTBI primers generated TCR beta libraries. TCRdb analysed the multiplex PCR reads with MiXCR anew, one entry per CDR3 protein. The sample yields about 610,000 distinct CDR3 sequences, about 16% seen once. Time point: newly diagnosed GD, antithyroid drugs for less than 3 months. The TCR library was prepared using RNA isolated from PBMCs. This sample was shared with a second study, whose subject was T cells in Graves' hyperthyroidism and ophthalmopathy.

The sequences come from peripheral blood mononuclear cells (PBMCs), collected at new diagnosis, from a patient treated with antithyroid drugs. These receptors all stem from a man between 18 and 29 years old with Graves disease.

There are a few counts of this clonotype. CDR3 bases: TGTGCCAGTAGTATTGTGGGGCTACACTCCTACGAGCAGTACTTC. It codes for CASSIVGLHSYEQYF. V usage is TRBV19 and J usage is TRBJ2-7; D might be TRBD1 (5 bases). Germline CDR1 and CDR2: LNHDA and SQIVND (reference sequence). The CDR3 has 15 amino acids. Trimming pared 3 bases from V and 0 bases from J, leaving 12 bases between.

This clonotype was recorded many times. The chain employs TRBV7-2 and TRBJ2-1; D unresolved. Trimming took 3 bases from V and 7 from J, leaving 10 bases between them. Germline values: CDR1 SGHTA, CDR2 FQGNSA. This CDR3 contains 13 residues. DNA for the CDR3: TGTGCCAGCAGCTTTGTAGGTGGGAATGAGCAGTTCTTC. Translated: CASSFVGGNEQFF. Filled out from reference TRBV7-2 and TRBJ2-1, the complete variable domain reads GAGVSQSPSNKVTEKGKDVELRCDPISGHTALYWYRQSLGQGLEFLIYFQGNSAPDKSGLPSDRFSAERTGGSVSTLTIQRTQQEDSAVYLCASSFVGGNEQFFGPGTRLTVL.

The sample holds many counts of this clonotype. The chain couples TRBV5-1 to TRBJ2-1; 7 bases agree with TRBD2. CDR1 and CDR2 (germline): SGHRS, YFSETQ. V lost 0 bases, J lost 0 bases, and 6 bases stayed unmatched. The CDR3 extends over 17 amino acids. Here the CDR3 DNA reads TGCGCCAGCAGCTTGGGCACTAGCGCTAGCTCCTACAATGAGCAGTTCTTC. It codes for CASSLGTSASSYNEQFF.

At least ten counts were recorded for this clonotype. The chain combines TRBV3-1 with TRBJ1-1; no clear D gene. V was shortened by 5 bases and J by 8 bases, with 15 bases between the two germline ends. Germline V gene lookup returns CDR1 LGHDT and CDR2 YNNKEL (reference sequence). CDR3 length: 13 amino acids. This chain's CDR3 is CASSYIPKTEAFF. The DNA of the CDR3 is TGTGCCAGCAGCTATATCCCTAAGACAGAAGCTTTCTTT.

This clonotype came up many times. The CDR3 sequence is CASGETGYNEQFF. The DNA of the CDR3 is TGCGCCAGCGGAGAGACAGGTTACAATGAGCAGTTCTTC. The V gene is TRBV5-1, the J gene TRBJ2-1; D is perhaps TRBD1 (6 bases). Germline assignment: CDR1 SGHRS and CDR2 YFSETQ. The CDR3 length is 13 residues. Trimming shortened V by 7 bases and J by 4 bases, and 12 bases separated the two germline ends.

In this sample, this clonotype turned up a few times. CDR3 coding DNA: TGCAGTGCCGGAACTCGAGATACGCAGTATTTT. Protein product: CSAGTRDTQYF. This sequence joins TRBV20-1 and TRBJ2-3; D not certain. Trimming took 6 bases from V and 5 from J, leaving 9 bases between them. Germline CDR1 reads DFQATT; CDR2 reads SNEGSKA (reference sequence). This CDR3 is 11 amino acids long.

V usage is TRBV30 and J usage is TRBJ1-3; D is unclear. V was clipped by 0 bases and J by 7 bases, with 13 bases between them. Germline V lookup: CDR1 GTSNPN, CDR2 SVGIG (reference sequence). The CDR3 loop spans 14 amino acids. The chain's CDR3 is CAWSVEAGGNTIYF. The CDR3 nucleotides read TGTGCCTGGAGTGTAGAGGCCGGTGGGAACACCATATATTTT.

The chain uses TRBV27 and TRBJ2-4, with D perhaps assigned TRBD1 or TRBD2 (5 bases each). Germline V gene sequence: CDR1 MNHEY, CDR2 SMNVEV (reference sequence). Trimming stripped 3 bases from V and 1 base from J, with 10 bases between. This CDR3 spans 15 amino acids. The CDR3 reads CASSFRWGAKNIQYF. As DNA, the CDR3 is TGTGCCAGCAGTTTCAGGTGGGGGGCCAAAAACATTCAGTACTTC.

The sample holds many counts of this clonotype. The chain recombines TRBV29-1 with TRBJ2-1, with 8 bases aligning to TRBD2. The CDR3 has 14 amino acids. Germline V gene sequence: CDR1 SQVTM, CDR2 ANQGSEA. The ends lost 7 bases at V and 7 bases at J; junction bases unmatched: 12. Here the CDR3 reads CSASGTRSLNEQFF. The CDR3 DNA is TGCAGCGCATCCGGGACTAGGTCATTAAATGAGCAGTTCTTC.

This clonotype was recorded at least ten times. As DNA, the CDR3 is TGTGCCAGCAGTTACTCTGGACAGGGGAGCTTGAACACTGAAGCTTTCTTT. The encoded protein is CASSYSGQGSLNTEAFF. J is TRBJ1-1 and V is TRBV6-5; the match to TRBD1 covers 9 bases. V shed 0 bases, J shed 0 bases, and the junction held 5 bases outside the gene matches. Germline CDR1 reads MNHEY; CDR2 reads SVGAGI. There are 17 residues in the CDR3.

The sample holds many counts of this clonotype. CDR3 coding DNA: TGCAGCGTTCGGGGACAGTATTTTGTCGAGCAGTACTTC. Translating it yields CSVRGQYFVEQYF. The chain links TRBV29-1 to TRBJ2-7; 7 bases fit TRBD1. CDR3 length: 13 amino acids. The germline V gene encodes CDR1 SQVTM and CDR2 ANQGSEA. The J segment lost 6 bases and the V segment lost 5 bases, leaving 10 bases of the junction unmatched.

The chain has TRBV29-1 and TRBJ2-3; D is unclear. The V and J ends lost 3 bases and 2 bases respectively, with 18 bases between them. There are 16 residues in the CDR3. Germline V gives CDR1 SQVTM, CDR2 ANQGSEA. The CDR3 protein is CSVDTLGRPDTDTQYF. In DNA, the CDR3 is TGCAGCGTTGATACTCTAGGGCGGCCTGACACAGATACGCAGTATTTT.

There are a few counts of this clonotype. The rearrangement links TRBV18 to TRBJ1-4; 8 nucleotides line up with TRBD1. Germline CDR1 KGHSH, CDR2 LQKENI. This CDR3 spans 14 amino acids. V lost 1 base to trimming and J lost 8 bases; unmatched junction nucleotides: 3. In DNA, the CDR3 is TGTGCCAGCTCACCACAGGACAGGGCCGAAAAACTGTTTTTT. It yields the protein CASSPQDRAEKLFF.

At least ten counts were recorded for this clonotype. This rearrangement joins TRBV11-2 to TRBJ2-1, with 8 bases fitting TRBD2. J gave up 8 bases and V 5 bases, and 11 bases lay outside the gene matches. Per germline, CDR1 SGHAT and CDR2 FQNNGV. The CDR3 totals 15 residues. CDR3: CASSHPGTRRYEQFF. CDR3 in DNA: TGTGCCAGCAGCCACCCCGGGACTAGGAGGTATGAGCAGTTCTTC.

This clonotype was detected a few times. The chain carries TRBV6-1 and TRBJ2-2; 8 bases fit TRBD1. Germline V gene data show CDR1 as MNHNS and CDR2 as SASEGT. The CDR3 consists of 14 residues. V shed 6 bases, J shed 3 bases, and the junction held 3 bases outside the gene matches. The CDR3 loop is CASRGDRHTGELFF. CDR3 DNA sequence: TGTGCCAGCAGGGGGGACAGGCACACCGGGGAGCTGTTTTTT.